The 18 T cell receptor beta chains in this list originate from one sample, sequenced in a study of T cell repertoires in cytomegalovirus infection. These receptors' targets are unknown. TCRdb reprocessed the reads with MiXCR, giving one entry per CDR3 protein. The data hold approximately 280,000 distinct CDR3 sequences, with about 20% observed a single time. The sequenced sample was cultured PBMCs, obtained from culture after CMV antigen stimulation. The receptors shown here come from a human donor in good health (CMV status not recorded). Some clones in this sample may be carry-over from other donors' samples.

A few counts support this clonotype. The chain links TRBV11-2 to TRBJ2-7, with a tentative D call TRBD2 (6 bases). The CDR3 is made up of 16 amino acids. Trimming pared 1 base from V and 0 bases from J, leaving 13 bases between. Germline CDR1 is SGHAT and CDR2 is FQNNGV. The DNA for the CDR3 is TGTGCCAGCAGCTTAGTACTAGCCGGCTTCTCCTACGAGCAGTACTTC. Amino acid sequence: CASSLVLAGFSYEQYF.

The sample holds many counts of this clonotype. This sequence joins TRBV7-2 and TRBJ2-5, with TRBD2 as a possible D gene (6 bases). V was clipped by 6 bases and J by 7 bases, with 18 bases between them. Per the germline V gene, CDR1 is SGHTA and CDR2 is FQGNSA. The CDR3 runs to 14 residues. This CDR3 reads CASSRRAMGGTQYF. In nucleotides, the CDR3 is TGTGCCAGCAGTCGCAGGGCCATGGGGGGGACCCAGTACTTC.

In this sample, this clonotype turned up a few times. This chain uses TRBV19 with TRBJ2-5; D unresolved. CDR1 is LNHDA and CDR2 is SQIVND in the germline V gene (reference sequence). CDR3 length: 12 amino acids. V was trimmed by 5 bases and J by 0 bases, leaving 4 bases between them. This chain's CDR3 is CASSVYQETQYF. In DNA form, the CDR3 reads TGTGCCAGTAGTGTATACCAAGAGACCCAGTACTTC.

V usage is TRBV12-3 or TRBV12-4 and J usage is TRBJ1-2; D is possibly TRBD1 (5 bases). Trimming shortened V by 4 bases and J by 4 bases, and 13 bases separated the two germline ends. The CDR3 covers 14 residues. CDR3 DNA: TGTGCCAGCAGTTACCAGTCGAGGGGCTATGGCTACACCTTC. Translation: CASSYQSRGYGYTF.

The sample holds a few counts of this clonotype. The CDR3 region has the DNA TGTGCCAGCAGCCCATTCCGGGGCGATGAGCAGTTCTTC. Translating it yields CASSPFRGDEQFF. The rearrangement uses TRBV7-2 and TRBJ2-1; D is perhaps TRBD1 or TRBD2 (5 bases each). The CDR3 extends over 13 amino acids. Trimming pared 5 bases from V and 8 bases from J, leaving 13 bases between. CDR1 is SGHTA, CDR2 FQGNSA, per germline.

This clonotype was counted at least ten times. This rearrangement joins TRBV7-6 to TRBJ1-1; D is unresolved. V shed 0 bases and J shed 4 bases, with 9 bases lying between them. The CDR3 runs 14 residues. Germline V gene data show CDR1 as SGHVS and CDR2 as FNYEAQ. CDR3 residues: CASSLALGSTEAFF. The CDR3 nucleotides are TGTGCCAGCAGCTTAGCGTTAGGGAGCACTGAAGCTTTCTTT.

The table lists this clonotype with many counts. The chain joins TRBV12-3 or TRBV12-4 to TRBJ1-1; a possible D gene is TRBD1 (5 bases). This CDR3 has 15 residues. Trimming pared 2 bases from V and 1 base from J, leaving 11 bases between. The CDR3 DNA reads as TGTGCCAGCAGTTTATTGTCAGGGCCGAACACTGAAGCTTTCTTT. Amino acids: CASSLLSGPNTEAFF.

Details on this clonotype: The junction departs from germline at one end; a sequencing error may be responsible. The chain employs TRBV7-6 and TRBJ2-5; D is ambiguous. Germline CDR1 is SGHVS and CDR2 is FNYEAQ. CDR3 length: 13 amino acids. This CDR3 is CASSLEPLGTQYF. CDR3 DNA: TGTGCTAGCAGCTTAGAGCCTCTGGGGACCCAGTACTTC.

The chain couples TRBV5-1 to TRBJ1-4; tentatively, D is TRBD1 (5 bases). This CDR3 spans 14 amino acids. Germline CDR1 and CDR2: SGHRS and YFSETQ. The V and J ends lost 7 bases and 4 bases respectively, with 14 bases between them. The CDR3 DNA is TGCGCCAGCCGTCGAGAGGGGAATAATGAAAAACTGTTTTTT. This translates into CASRREGNNEKLFF.

The chain joins TRBV11-2 to TRBJ2-3, with 12 positions matching TRBD2. V trimming: 5 bases; J trimming: 2 bases; junction bases outside the gene matches: 5. This CDR3 is 16 amino acids long. CDR1 is SGHAT, CDR2 FQNNGV, per germline. CDR3 DNA sequence: TGTGCCAGCAGCACGCGACTAGCGGGAGCCACAGATACGCAGTATTTT. It specifies CASSTRLAGATDTQYF.

In its sample, this clonotype was seen many times. The chain carries TRBV7-2 and TRBJ2-1, with D perhaps TRBD1 (5 bases). Trimming pared 7 bases from V and 9 bases from J, leaving 16 bases between. The CDR3 has 13 amino acids. Germline CDR1 reads SGHTA; CDR2 reads FQGNSA. This CDR3 is CASTGSSVGEQFF. The CDR3 DNA sequence: TGTGCCAGCACAGGGTCCTCGGTAGGTGAGCAGTTCTTC.

The CDR3 DNA follows: TGTGCCAGCAGCCGACTAGCGGGATCACAAGAGACCCAGTACTTC. Protein sequence: CASSRLAGSQETQYF. The chain has TRBV28 and TRBJ2-5; 11 bases agree with TRBD2. The trim removed 6 bases at V and 2 bases at J, leaving 5 bases unmatched. The CDR3 is made up of 15 amino acids. CDR1 is MDHEN, CDR2 SYDVKM, per germline.

A single count supports this clonotype. J is TRBJ1-4 and V is TRBV7-9; perhaps TRBD1 as D (6 bases). Trimming removed 0 bases from V and 6 bases from J, with 11 bases in between. CDR3 length: 15 amino acids. The germline CDR1 and CDR2 sequences are SEHNR and FQNEAQ (reference sequence). The CDR3 loop is CASSLAAGVDEKLFF. The CDR3 nucleotides are TGTGCCAGCAGCTTAGCGGCAGGGGTGGATGAAAAACTGTTTTTT.

The chain carries TRBV7-2 and TRBJ2-3; either TRBD1 or TRBD2 may supply D (5 bases each). CDR3 length: 16 amino acids. Germline V lookup: CDR1 SGHTA, CDR2 FQGNSA. V was cut by 4 bases and J by 1 base, with 15 bases left in between. CDR3 loop: CASSWVARGGTDTQYF. The CDR3 DNA is TGTGCCAGCAGCTGGGTTGCTCGAGGGGGCACAGATACGCAGTATTTT.

The chain is built from TRBV19 and TRBJ1-1; D possibly corresponds to TRBD1 (5 bases). Per germline, CDR1 LNHDA and CDR2 SQIVND (reference sequence). V lost 7 bases, J lost 4 bases, and 13 bases lay in between. The CDR3 is 13 amino acids. The DNA for the CDR3 is TGTGCCAGTAAGGGACTTTCGGCCACTGAAGCTTTCTTT. It is translated as CASKGLSATEAFF.

A few counts support this clonotype. This chain uses TRBV29-1 with TRBJ2-1; the D gene is possibly TRBD2 (6 bases). Germline values: CDR1 SQVTM, CDR2 ANQGSEA. V dropped 5 bases and J dropped 0 bases, with 11 bases sitting between them. This CDR3 contains 14 residues. The CDR3 is CSVRGGSSYNEQFF. CDR3 in DNA: TGCAGCGTTCGTGGGGGGAGCTCCTACAATGAGCAGTTCTTC.

This clonotype was seen only a few times. The chain is built from TRBV3-1 and TRBJ1-1; unclear D gene. The germline CDR1 and CDR2 sequences are LGHDT and YNNKEL (reference sequence). This CDR3 spans 12 amino acids. V gave up 0 bases and J gave up 6 bases, with 5 bases separating them. The CDR3 DNA sequence: TGTGCCAGCAGCCAAGATTTTTCTGAAGCTTTCTTT. It codes for CASSQDFSEAFF.

This clonotype showed up just a few times. The rearrangement links TRBV5-6 to TRBJ2-2; D is unresolved. The CDR3 totals 12 residues. CDR1 and CDR2 (germline): SGHDT, YYEEEE. Trimming left V 3 bases short and J 7 bases short, with 7 bases between. For the CDR3, the DNA is TGTGCCAGCAGCTCGGACGTCGGGGAGCTGTTTTTT. Protein product: CASSSDVGELFF.